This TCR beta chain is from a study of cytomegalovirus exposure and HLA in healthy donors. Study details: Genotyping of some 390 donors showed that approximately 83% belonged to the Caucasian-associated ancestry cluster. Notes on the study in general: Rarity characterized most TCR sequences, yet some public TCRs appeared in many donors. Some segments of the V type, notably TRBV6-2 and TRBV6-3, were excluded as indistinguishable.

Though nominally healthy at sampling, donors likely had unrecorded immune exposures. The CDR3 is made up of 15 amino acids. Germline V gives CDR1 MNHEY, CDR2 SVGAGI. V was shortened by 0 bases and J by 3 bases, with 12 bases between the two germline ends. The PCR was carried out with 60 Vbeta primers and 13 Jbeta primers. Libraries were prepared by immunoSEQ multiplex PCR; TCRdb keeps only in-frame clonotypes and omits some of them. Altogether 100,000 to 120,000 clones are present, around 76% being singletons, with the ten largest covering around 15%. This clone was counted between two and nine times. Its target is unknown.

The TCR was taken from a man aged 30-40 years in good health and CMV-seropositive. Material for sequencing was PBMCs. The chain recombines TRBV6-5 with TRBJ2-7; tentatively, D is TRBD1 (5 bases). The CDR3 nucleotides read TGTGCCAGCAGTTACTCGGGTACAGGAAGCTACGAGCAGTACTTC. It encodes CASSYSGTGSYEQYF.